This T cell receptor (beta chain) emerged from a study of OX40 agonist ivuxolimab in advanced cancers. Germline CDR1 reads MNHEY; CDR2 reads SMNVEV (reference sequence). CDR3 length: 16 amino acids. J gave up 2 bases and V 6 bases, and 11 bases lay outside the gene matches. Produced via immunoSEQ multiplex PCR; TCRdb's table is partial and in-frame only. The sample lists roughly 46,000 clones; around nine tenths were seen once. The chain recombines TRBV27 with TRBJ2-3; TRBD2 matches 7 bases. The sequencing here drew on CD4+ or CD8+ T cells sorted from blood, taken in a trial of the OX40 agonist ivuxolimab. The TCR sequence derives from an adult with an advanced solid tumor such as melanoma, head and neck, liver or kidney cancer. In nucleotides, the CDR3 is TGTGCCAGCAGAAGTCCGGGAGGCACATTCACAGATACGCAGTATTTT. Translating it yields CASRSPGGTFTDTQYF.